This entry lists 17 T cell receptor beta chains sequenced from one sample in a study of T cells in Graves' hyperthyroidism and ophthalmopathy. Amplified regions were TCR beta CDR3 sequences from RNA transcripts. First-round RT-PCR with HTBI primers amplified the TCR CDR3 region. TCRdb passed the multiplex PCR reads through MiXCR, listing each CDR3 protein once. The sample records just under 750,000 distinct CDR3 sequences, 35% being singletons. The sequenced sample was blood. Receptor source: a woman in her thirties or forties with Graves' hyperthyroidism.

This clonotype has just a few counts. The genes are TRBV7-9 and TRBJ2-7; a possible D gene is TRBD1 (5 bases). V lost 2 bases, J lost 0 bases, and 11 bases lay in between. The CDR3 extends over 15 amino acids. CDR1 is SEHNR, CDR2 FQNEAQ, per germline (reference sequence). The CDR3 bases are TGTGCCAGCAGCTTACCCCCGGACAACTCCTACGAGCAGTACTTC. This gives the protein CASSLPPDNSYEQYF.

This clonotype has ten or more counts. This chain joins TRBV25-1 and TRBJ1-2; D not resolved. The CDR3 loop spans 13 amino acids. Trimming removed 2 bases from V and 6 bases from J, with 10 bases in between. CDR1 and CDR2 from the germline V gene are MGHDK and SYGVNS. This CDR3 reads CASSENGFHGYTF. As DNA, the CDR3 is TGTGCCAGCAGTGAAAATGGGTTTCATGGCTACACCTTC.

This clonotype was seen a few times. V usage is TRBV7-9 and J usage is TRBJ2-7; D is possibly TRBD2 (6 bases). The V gene's germline CDR1 is SEHNR and CDR2 FQNEAQ (reference sequence). This CDR3 region has 15 residues. V dropped 5 bases and J dropped 2 bases, with 16 bases sitting between them. The CDR3, as DNA: TGTGCCAGCAGCCCGAGGACTAAATCGACCTACGAGCAGTACTTC. This encodes CASSPRTKSTYEQYF.

The chain is built from TRBV15 and TRBJ1-1; 7 bases map to TRBD1. The V segment lost 0 bases and the J segment 5 bases; nucleotides outside the gene matches: 3. Germline CDR1 LNHNV, CDR2 YYDKDF (reference sequence). The CDR3 is 14 residues long. CDR3 in amino acids: CATSRDRDSTEAFF. The CDR3 DNA follows: TGTGCCACCAGCAGAGATAGGGACAGTACTGAAGCTTTCTTT.

A word on this clonotype: A much bigger clone sits one base away, suggesting this may be a read error. The V gene is TRBV20-1, the J gene TRBJ2-7; TRBD1 or TRBD2 may be the D gene (7 bases each). CDR3 length equals 13 residues. The germline gives CDR1 DFQATT, CDR2 SNEGSKA (reference sequence). For the CDR3, the DNA is TGCAGTGCTAGGGAAACAGGGGACTACCAGCAGTACTTC. Protein sequence: CSARETGDYQQYF.

This chain links TRBV20-1 with TRBJ1-5; D uncertain. Germline V lookup: CDR1 DFQATT, CDR2 SNEGSKA (reference sequence). V lost 2 bases and J 3 bases, leaving 20 bases between the germline ends. The CDR3 runs to 17 residues. As DNA, the CDR3 is TGCAGTGCTAGAAAAAAGGGAATTCGGTCCTCCAATCAGCCCCAGCATTTT. It is translated as CSARKKGIRSSNQPQHF.

This rearrangement joins TRBV7-9 to TRBJ1-2, with 8 bases fitting TRBD1. Per the germline V gene, CDR1 is SEHNR and CDR2 is FQNEAQ (reference sequence). This CDR3 comprises 13 residues. The V gene end was trimmed by 7 bases and the J gene end by 5 bases; junction bases not matched to a gene: 6. CDR3 in DNA: TGTGCCAGCACCAACCAGGGGGCGTATGGCTACACCTTC. This translates into CASTNQGAYGYTF.

This chain joins TRBV20-1 and TRBJ2-5; 9 nucleotides agree with TRBD2. Germline V lookup: CDR1 DFQATT, CDR2 SNEGSKA (reference sequence). CDR3 size: 12 residues. The V gene end was trimmed by 8 bases and the J gene end by 3 bases; junction bases not matched to a gene: 4. CDR3 residues: CSMLAGKETQYF. CDR3 DNA sequence: TGCAGTATGCTAGCGGGGAAAGAGACCCAGTACTTC.

CDR3 sequence (DNA): TGTGCCATCAGTAGAAACCCAGTTTACGAGCAGTACTTC. This translates into CAISRNPVYEQYF. The chain is built from TRBV10-3 and TRBJ2-7; D remains ambiguous. V dropped 5 bases and J dropped 4 bases, with 12 bases sitting between them. Per the germline V gene, CDR1 is ENHRY and CDR2 is SYGVKD. This CDR3 spans 13 amino acids.

The rearrangement links TRBV3-1 to TRBJ1-6, with D unresolved. The CDR3 is 13 amino acids. The germline V gene encodes CDR1 LGHDT and CDR2 YNNKEL (reference sequence). Trimming removed 0 bases at V and 9 bases at J, with 6 bases between. The CDR3 DNA follows: TGTGCCAGCAGCCAAGATGCGGGTTCACCCCTCCACTTT. This codes for CASSQDAGSPLHF.

This clonotype was counted ten times or more. V gene TRBV12-3 or TRBV12-4 combines with J gene TRBJ1-5; D is unresolved. V was trimmed by 2 bases and J by 15 bases, leaving 11 bases between them. CDR3 length: 11 amino acids. The CDR3 sequence is CASSLPGAPHF. CDR3 sequence (DNA): TGTGCCAGCAGTTTACCGGGAGCACCGCATTTT.

This clonotype has more than one count but fewer than ten. J is TRBJ2-7 and V is TRBV6-1, with 8 positions matching TRBD2. Per the germline V gene, CDR1 is MNHNS and CDR2 is SASEGT. The CDR3 runs to 14 residues. The V segment lost 7 bases and the J segment 6 bases; nucleotides outside the gene matches: 11. The CDR3 DNA reads as TGTGCCAGCATCGACGGGACTAGGTTCTCCGAGCAGTACTTC. It codes for CASIDGTRFSEQYF.

This clonotype was found many times. The chain has TRBV7-2 and TRBJ2-7, with a weak D call TRBD1 (6 bases). The V gene's germline CDR1 is SGHTA and CDR2 FQGNSA. The ends were cut back, 4 bases at V and 6 bases at J, with 10 bases in the middle. This CDR3 comprises 12 residues. The CDR3 DNA reads TGTGCCAGCAGCTCGCGCAGGGGCGAGCAGTACTTC. It is translated as CASSSRRGEQYF.

The gene calls are TRBV7-8 and TRBJ2-7; 9 bases fit TRBD1. J was trimmed by 7 bases and V by 6 bases; bases with no gene match: 7. CDR3 length equals 13 residues. The germline V gene has CDR1 SGHVS and CDR2 FQNEAQ. In nucleotides, the CDR3 is TGTGCCAGCAGAAACAGGGGGCAAGGTGAGCAGTACTTC. Protein sequence: CASRNRGQGEQYF. Based on the CDR3 plus reference TRBV7-8 and TRBJ2-7, the full variable domain is GAGVSQSPRYKVAKRGQDVALRCDPISGHVSLFWYQQALGQGPEFLTYFQNEAQLDKSGLPSDRFFAERPEGSVSTLKIQRTQQEDSAVYLCASRNRGQGEQYFGPGTRLTVT.

This clonotype showed up many times. The chain combines TRBV11-2 with TRBJ2-7; D remains ambiguous. Germline CDR1 reads SGHAT; CDR2 reads FQNNGV. This CDR3 comprises 15 residues. V lost 0 bases and J lost 2, with 11 bases in between. Here the CDR3 DNA reads TGTGCCAGCAGCTTAGATCGGGCAGGAGCCTACGAGCAGTACTTC. Encoded protein: CASSLDRAGAYEQYF. The entire variable domain, with the rest obtained from reference TRBV11-2 and TRBJ2-7, is as follows: EAGVAQSPRYKIIEKRQSVAFWCNPISGHATLYWYQQILGQGPKLLIQFQNNGVVDDSQLPKDRFSAERLKGVDSTLKIQPAKLEDSAVYLCASSLDRAGAYEQYFGPGTRLTVT.

The chain employs TRBV4-1 and TRBJ2-7; D not certain. Trimming took 0 bases from V and 2 from J, leaving 11 bases between them. The V gene's germline CDR1 is MGHRA and CDR2 YSYEKL. The length of the CDR3 is 15 residues. This CDR3 is CASSQDARETYEQYF. The CDR3 DNA follows: TGCGCCAGCAGCCAAGATGCCCGAGAGACCTACGAGCAGTACTTC.

The chain is built from TRBV12-3 or TRBV12-4 and TRBJ1-3, with 9 bases aligning to TRBD1. The CDR3 spans 15 residues. Germline trimming cut 8 bases from V and 1 base from J; bases unmatched to any gene: 6. The CDR3: CASSTGGGSGNTIYF. The CDR3 bases are TGTGCCAGCTCGACAGGGGGGGGTTCTGGAAACACCATATATTTT.